This passage covers 17 T cell receptor beta chains from one sample sequenced in a study of CD8+ T cells in alopecia areata. A sort of pooled cutaneous lymph node cells used CD4, CD8alpha, NKG2D, NKG2ACE and other stains. cDNA prepared by RNA extraction and subsequent reverse transcription served as the template for sequencing. Assay: immunoSEQ multiplex PCR; the TCRdb copy retains only in-frame clones and omits some. The sample was found to contain approximately 300,000 clones, and every one recurs. The specimen was CD4+ T cells sorted from a lymph node. The receptor set was obtained from a C3H/HeJ mouse with alopecia areata. The strain's MHC type: H2-k.

About this clone: Gene and germline names: mouse. The read is 4 residues too short to cover the CDR3 end, so that end is filled in from the germline J gene. The rearrangement links TRBV13-3 to TRBJ1-1; 10 bases are a match to TRBD1. Per the germline V gene, CDR1 is NNHDY and CDR2 is SYVADS. There are 18 residues in the CDR3. Germline trimming cut 0 bases from V and 0 bases from J; bases unmatched to any gene: 8. CDR3 amino acids: CASSDAPSDRGANTEVFF. The sequenced part of the CDR3 DNA is TGTGCCAGCAGTGATGCCCCATCGGACAGGGGGGCAAACACA.

About this clone itself: Mouse gene names apply. The CDR3 is cut off 4 residues early in the read; its end comes from the germline J gene. The chain combines TRBV1 with TRBJ2-3; 7 bases align to TRBD2. The V and J ends lost 0 bases and 0 bases, in that order; junction bases with no gene match: 9. Germline-derived CDR1 and CDR2 are NSQYPW and LRSPGD (reference sequence). The CDR3 runs to 18 residues. The CDR3 protein is CTCSADPSGGGSAETLYF. CDR3 bases read: TGCACCTGCAGTGCAGATCCCTCCGGGGGGGGTAGTGCAGAA.

This clone occurred a few times. Mouse gene names and germline throughout. Coverage ceases 4 residues before the CDR3 finishes, and the germline J gene fills in the end. The sample contains more than one DNA sequence encoding this CDR3. The chain joins TRBV1 to TRBJ2-5, with 11 bases lining up with TRBD2. CDR1 and CDR2 (germline): NSQYPW, LRSPGD (reference sequence). The CDR3 consists of 15 residues. CDR3 DNA (partial): TGCACCTGCAGTGCAGAACTGGGGGGGCGAGAC. Its translation is CTCSAELGGRD. The whole CDR3 reads CTCSAELGGRDTQYF.

This clone was counted between two and nine times. Each gene name is a mouse one. The CDR3 end falls 4 residues outside the read, so it is completed with the germline J gene. The chain has TRBV19 and TRBJ1-1; D uncertain. V was trimmed by 0 bases and J by 4 bases, leaving 10 bases between them. CDR3 length equals 14 residues. In germline, CDR1 is FNHDT, CDR2 SITEND (reference sequence). Partial CDR3 DNA: TGTGCCAGCAGTATAGGAGGGTGGGGCACA. It yields the protein CASSIGGWGT. The complete CDR3 protein is CASSIGGWGTEVFF.

The table lists this clone with a few counts. Here the gene names and germline are mouse. The read ends 4 residues early relative to the CDR3; the germline J gene fills the gap. The identical CDR3 is also encoded by other nucleotide sequences in the sample. J is TRBJ2-5 and V is TRBV1, with TRBD2 matching 7 bases. The CDR3 has 16 amino acids. Looked up from germline, CDR1 is NSQYPW and CDR2 is LRSPGD (reference sequence). Unmatched junction bases numbered 6, after V lost 3 bases and J lost 0 bases. The CDR3 DNA, read in part, is TGCACCTGCAGTGCCGGCCTGGGGGAGAACCAAGAC. Its translation is CTCSAGLGENQD. The full-length CDR3 reads as CTCSAGLGENQDTQYF. Combining the CDR3 with reference TRBV1 and TRBJ2-5 gives the whole variable domain VTLLEQNPRWRLVPRGQAVNLRCILKNSQYPWMSWYQQDLQKQLQWLFTLRSPGDKEVKSLPGADYLATRVTDTELRLQVANMSQGRTLYCTCSAGLGENQDTQYFGPGTRLLVL.

Only a few counts were recorded for this clone. Germline and genes here are mouse. The read finishes 4 residues shy of the CDR3 end, and the germline J gene is used to complete it. The chain joins TRBV13-1 to TRBJ2-1, with 10 positions matching TRBD2. CDR3 size: 15 residues. The germline V gene encodes CDR1 NSHNY and CDR2 SYGAGN. The junction had 6 bases not matched to a gene; V was cut back by 3 bases and J by 6 bases. The DNA read from the CDR3 is TGTGCCAGCAGTGGCTGGGGGGGCGCCCGTGCT. This codes for CASSGWGGARA. The complete CDR3 reads CASSGWGGARAEQFF.

Turning to this clone: The gene names given are mouse names. With the read ending 4 residues before the CDR3 end, the germline J gene is used to fill in that end. Other DNA sequences of this sample code for an identical CDR3. The chain recombines TRBV5 with TRBJ2-7, with TRBD1 identical over 9 bases. The length of the CDR3 is 13 residues. Germline loops: CDR1 LGHNA, CDR2 YNLKQL (reference sequence). The part of the CDR3 DNA that was read is TGTGCCAGCAGTCCGACAGGGGGTTAT. Its protein product is CASSPTGGY. The whole CDR3 region reads CASSPTGGYEQYF.

This clone has a handful of counts. Mouse gene names and germline throughout. The read halts 4 residues ahead of the CDR3 end, with the missing end drawn from the germline J gene. The V call is TRBV31, the J call TRBJ2-2; D perhaps matches TRBD1 (7 bases). Germline assignment: CDR1 GKSSPN and CDR2 SITVG. The CDR3 has 16 residues. The ends were cut back, 0 bases at V and 3 bases at J, with 14 bases in the middle. The sequenced part of the CDR3 DNA is TGTGCCTGGAGTCTGAGGGGGCTCAGCGACACCGGG. Its protein product is CAWSLRGLSDTG. In full, the CDR3 is CAWSLRGLSDTGQLYF.

This clone was seen a handful of times. Germline and genes: mouse. The CDR3 end is not reached by the read, which stops 4 residues before it; the germline J gene fills it in. The chain carries TRBV13-1 and TRBJ2-1; 7 bases are shared with TRBD2. Germline-derived CDR1 and CDR2 are NSHNY and SYGAGN. Germline trimming cut 6 bases from V and 6 bases from J; bases unmatched to any gene: 6. The CDR3 sequence is 13 residues long. The CDR3 loop reads CASNQGLSAEQFF. Incomplete CDR3 DNA: TGTGCCAGCAACCAGGGACTGAGTGCT.

Concerning this clone itself: All gene names here are mouse names. The read falls 4 residues short of the CDR3 end, and the missing part is taken from the germline J gene. The chain combines TRBV29 with TRBJ1-2; TRBD1 matches at 10 bases. Germline V gives CDR1 MSHET, CDR2 SYDVDS. The CDR3 runs to 12 residues. Losses at the gene ends were 11 bases for V and 3 bases for J; bases not matched to a gene: 3. Partial CDR3 DNA: TGTGCTCCGACAGGGGGCGACTCC. It encodes CAPTGGDS. The full CDR3 protein reads CAPTGGDSDYTF.

This clone was counted a few times. Gene names are the mouse ones. The sequenced fragment ends 3 residues before the CDR3 boundary, so the rest is inferred from the germline J gene. The chain links TRBV1 to TRBJ1-6; 7 bases line up with TRBD1. TRBJ1-6 belongs to the ORF category, with a function that is uncertain. The J segment lost 8 bases and the V segment lost 4 bases, leaving 2 bases of the junction unmatched. Germline CDR1 and CDR2: NSQYPW and LRSPGD (reference sequence). CDR3 length: 13 residues. The CDR3 spells CTCSGDRYSPLYF. The CDR3 DNA, read in part, is TGCACCTGCAGTGGGGACAGATATTCGCCC.

This clone appeared many times. Mouse gene names apply. The sequenced CDR3 bases are TGTGCCAGCTCTCTCGATGGGGAGCCCGGCACCGGG. It is translated as CASSLDGEPGTG. The whole CDR3 protein reads CASSLDGEPGTGQLYF. The chain uses TRBV12-1 and TRBJ2-2, with TRBD2 as a possible D gene (5 bases). The read gets to within 4 residues of the CDR3 end, and the germline J gene fills in the rest. Germline lookup yields CDR1 SGHSN and CDR2 HYEKVE. The V and J ends lost 0 bases and 4 bases respectively, with 14 bases between them. The CDR3 has 16 residues. Variable domain in full (rest from reference TRBV12-1 and TRBJ2-2): DSGVVQSPRHIIKEKGGRSVLTCIPISGHSNVVWYQQTLGKELKFLIQHYEKVERDKGFLPSRFSVQQFDDYHSEMNMSALELEDSAMYFCASSLDGEPGTGQLYFGEGSKLTVL.

On this clone itself: Gene names follow the mouse nomenclature. The read ends 4 residues early relative to the CDR3; the germline J gene fills the gap. The chain joins TRBV13-1 to TRBJ2-1, with TRBD1 matching 9 bases. With 0 bases clipped from V and 3 bases from J, the junction kept 4 bases outside the gene matches. The CDR3 runs to 16 residues. The V gene's germline CDR1 is NSHNY and CDR2 SYGAGN. The CDR3 sequence is CASSDAGTGSYAEQFF. Incomplete CDR3 DNA: TGTGCCAGCAGTGATGCCGGGACAGGGTCCTATGCT.

About this clone: The genes and germline here are from mouse. With the read ending 4 residues before the CDR3 end, the germline J gene is used to fill in that end. The rearrangement links TRBV17 to TRBJ2-1; D may be TRBD1 (6 bases). CDR1 is MNHDT, CDR2 YYDKIL, per germline. CDR3 length: 13 residues. The CDR3 here is CASSRSQGAEQFF. The sequenced part of the CDR3 DNA is TGTGCTAGCAGTAGATCGCAGGGGGCT.

Only a few counts were recorded for this clone. Genes here carry mouse names. The CDR3 extends 4 residues past the end of the read, so its final part is completed from the germline J gene. The J gene is TRBJ2-5, the V gene TRBV29; D not resolved. Per the germline V gene, CDR1 is MSHET and CDR2 is SYDVDS. This CDR3 is 13 amino acids long. The part of the CDR3 DNA that was read is TGTGCTAGCAGTTTAAACCAGAAAGAC. Protein product: CASSLNQKD. The entire CDR3 is CASSLNQKDTQYF. Together with reference TRBV29 and TRBJ2-5, the CDR3 gives the full variable domain: DMKVTQMPRYLIKRMGENVLLECGQDMSHETMYWYRQDPGLGLQLIYISYDVDSNSEGDIPKGYRVSRKKREHFSLILDSAKTNQTSVYFCASSLNQKDTQYFGPGTRLLVL.

This clone was found a few times. Genes and germline come from the mouse. Read sequence stops 4 residues before the CDR3 end, and the germline J gene provides the missing end. The chain employs TRBV5 and TRBJ1-2; 7 nucleotides match TRBD1. Germline trimming cut 0 bases from V and 0 bases from J; bases unmatched to any gene: 7. Germline-derived CDR1 and CDR2 are LGHNA and YNLKQL (reference sequence). There are 17 residues in the CDR3. The CDR3 protein is CASSQDERGGTNSDYTF. The part of the CDR3 DNA that was read is TGTGCCAGCAGCCAAGACGAAAGAGGGGGCACAAACTCC.

For this clone: The germline and genes are mouse ones. The CDR3 extends 4 residues past the end of the read, so its final part is completed from the germline J gene. This same CDR3 is encoded by further DNA sequences in the sample. The rearrangement uses TRBV13-1 and TRBJ2-5; D uncertain. Per the germline V gene, CDR1 is NSHNY and CDR2 is SYGAGN. The CDR3 extends over 13 amino acids. V lost 0 bases, J lost 2 bases, and 4 bases lay in between. The CDR3 bases that were read are TGTGCCAGCAGTGATGTGGGCCAAGAC. Residues: CASSDVGQD. The full CDR3 protein reads CASSDVGQDTQYF.